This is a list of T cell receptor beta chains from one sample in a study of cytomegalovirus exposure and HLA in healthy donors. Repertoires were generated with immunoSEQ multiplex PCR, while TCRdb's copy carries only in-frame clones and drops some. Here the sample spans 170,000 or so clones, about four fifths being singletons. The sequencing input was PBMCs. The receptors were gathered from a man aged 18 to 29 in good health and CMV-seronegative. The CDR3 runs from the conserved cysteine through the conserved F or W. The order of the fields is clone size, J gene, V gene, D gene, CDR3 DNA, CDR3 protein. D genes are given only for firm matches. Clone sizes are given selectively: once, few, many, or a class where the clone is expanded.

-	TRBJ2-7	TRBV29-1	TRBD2	TGCAGCGTTGAAGAGGGGACTAGCGGGAACGAGCAGTGCTTC	CSVEEGTSGNEQCF
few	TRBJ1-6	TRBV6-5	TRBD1	TGTGCCAGCAGTCTACGGGACAGTTTTTCACCCCTCCACTTT	CASSLRDSFSPLHF
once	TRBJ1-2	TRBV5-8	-	TGTGCCAGCAGCCCGAATCAGGGATTTAACTATGGCTACACCTTC	CASSPNQGFNYGYTF
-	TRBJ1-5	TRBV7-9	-	TGTGCCAGCAGCCCAGACGGGGATGTTCAGCCCCAGCATTTT	CASSPDGDVQPQHF
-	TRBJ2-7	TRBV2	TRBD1	TGTGCCAGCAGTGAAAGGGGGACAGGGCGGAGCGAGCAGTACTTC	CASSERGTGRSEQYF
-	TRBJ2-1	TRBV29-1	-	TGCAGCGGGGAGTTGAGACGCCGCCACAATGAGCAGTTCTTC	CSGELRRRHNEQFF
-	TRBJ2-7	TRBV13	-	TGTGCCAGCAGCTTAGTATCTAACTCCTACGAGCAGTACTTC	CASSLVSNSYEQYF
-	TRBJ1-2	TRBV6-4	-	TGTGCCAGCAGTGAAAGGGGAGGCGACTATGGCTACACCTTC	CASSERGGDYGYTF
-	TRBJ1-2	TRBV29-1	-	TGCAGCGTTGATAGTCGTGGCTACACCTTC	CSVDSRGYTF
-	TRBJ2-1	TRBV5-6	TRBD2	TGTGCTTCCACTAGCGACAGTGAGCAGTTCTTC	CASTSDSEQFF
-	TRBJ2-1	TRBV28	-	TGTGCCAGCAGTTTCGGGGGATCGCAGTCCAATGAGCAGTTCTTC	CASSFGGSQSNEQFF
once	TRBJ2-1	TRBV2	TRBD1	TGTGCCAGCACCGGAGATGGGACAGGGTACAATGAGCAGTTCTTC	CASTGDGTGYNEQFF
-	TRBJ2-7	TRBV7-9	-	TGTGCCAGCAGCTTTCCCGGGGAGTACGAGCAGTACTTC	CASSFPGEYEQYF
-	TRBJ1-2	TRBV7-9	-	TGTGCCAGCAGCTCAGGGCCAGACTATGGCTACACCTTC	CASSSGPDYGYTF
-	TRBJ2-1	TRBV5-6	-	TGTGCCAGCAATGAAGGGGCGACCTACAATGAGCAGTTCTTC	CASNEGATYNEQFF
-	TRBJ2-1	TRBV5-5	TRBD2	TGTGCCAGCAGCTTGGATAGCGGGAGCCGCTACAATGAGCAGTTCTTC	CASSLDSGSRYNEQFF
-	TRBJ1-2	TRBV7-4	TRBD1	TGTGCCGGCAGCTACAAAATAGGGGGCGCAGATCGAGGCTACACCTTC	CAGSYKIGGADRGYTF
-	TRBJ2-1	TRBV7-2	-	TGTGCCAGCAGCTTAGCGGACACCTACTTCTACAATGAGCAGTTCTTC	CASSLADTYFYNEQFF
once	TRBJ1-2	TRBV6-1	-	TGTGCCAGCAGGGACTTGATCAGAACCAACTATGGCTACACCTTC	CASRDLIRTNYGYTF
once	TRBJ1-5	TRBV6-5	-	TGTGCCAGCAGCCCCGTTTCGTCGGGAAATCAGCCCCAGCATTTT	CASSPVSSGNQPQHF
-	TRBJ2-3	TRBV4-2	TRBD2	TGTGCCAGCAGCCAAGAACCTAGCGGGGGTTCTAGCACAGATACGCAGTATTTT	CASSQEPSGGSSTDTQYF
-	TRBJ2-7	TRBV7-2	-	TGTGCCAGCAGCTTAGAATCAGGGGCTGGGAACGAGCAGTACTTC	CASSLESGAGNEQYF
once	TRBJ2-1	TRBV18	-	TGTGCCAGCTCGAAGAGAGACTCCTACAATGAGCAGTTCTTC	CASSKRDSYNEQFF
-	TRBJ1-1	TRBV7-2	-	TGTGCCAGCAGCCTTTATCGGGGGGAGAGTACTGAAGCTTTCTTT	CASSLYRGESTEAFF
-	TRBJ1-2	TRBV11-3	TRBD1	TGTGCCAGCAGCTCGCTCGACAGGGGGCAGAACTATGGCTACACCTTC	CASSSLDRGQNYGYTF
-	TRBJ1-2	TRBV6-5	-	TGTGCCAGCAGTCTGGGCGGGGGCGCGGGCTATGGCTACACCTTC	CASSLGGGAGYGYTF
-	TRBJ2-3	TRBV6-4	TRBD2	TGTGCCAGCAGTGACAGCGGGGCAGATACGCAGTATTTT	CASSDSGADTQYF
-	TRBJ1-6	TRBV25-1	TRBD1	TGTGCCAGCAGTGTTCTTGGACAGGGCTATTCACCCCTCCACTTT	CASSVLGQGYSPLHF
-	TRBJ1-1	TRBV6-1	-	TGTGCCAGCATCCAGGCGACGGGAGGAACTGAAGCTTTCTTT	CASIQATGGTEAFF
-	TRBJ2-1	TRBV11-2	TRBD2	TGTGCCAGCAGCTCTATTAGCGGGAGGCTGACGAATGAGCAGTTCTTC	CASSSISGRLTNEQFF
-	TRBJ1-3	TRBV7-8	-	TGTGCCAGCAGCTTTCCGACAGATGCCTCTGGAAACACCATATATTTT	CASSFPTDASGNTIYF
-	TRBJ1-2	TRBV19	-	TGTGCCAGCGAACAGGGAAACTATGGCTACACCTTC	CASEQGNYGYTF
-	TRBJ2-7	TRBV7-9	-	TGTGCCAGCAGCTTAGATTCAGGCCCCAACGAGCAGTACTTC	CASSLDSGPNEQYF
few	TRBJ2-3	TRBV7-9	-	TGTGCCAGCAGCTTAGCGGTTAGCTCTAGCACAGATACGCAGTATTTT	CASSLAVSSSTDTQYF
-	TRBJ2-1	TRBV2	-	TGTGCCAGCCGAAGCTGGGGACTCAGAGCGAATGAGCAGTTCTTC	CASRSWGLRANEQFF
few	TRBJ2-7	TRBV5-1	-	TGCGCCAGCAGCTTGGAGAACGAGCAGTACTTC	CASSLENEQYF
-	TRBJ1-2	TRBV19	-	TGTGCCAGTAGCCAGGCCCGTGCTAACTATGGCTACACCTTC	CASSQARANYGYTF
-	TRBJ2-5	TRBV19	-	TGTGCCAGTAGTAGCCAGGGTGGGCAAGAGACCCAGTACTTC	CASSSQGGQETQYF
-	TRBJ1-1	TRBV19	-	TGTGCCAGTAGGAGGAAACTGAACACTGAAGCTTTCTTT	CASRRKLNTEAFF
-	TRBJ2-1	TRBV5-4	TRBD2	TGTGCCAGCAGCCGGGGGACTAGCGGGAGGGGATTCGATGAGCAGTTCTTC	CASSRGTSGRGFDEQFF
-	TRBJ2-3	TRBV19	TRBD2	TGTGCCAGTAGTACAATAGCGGGGGGGAGCACAGATACGCAGTATTTT	CASSTIAGGSTDTQYF
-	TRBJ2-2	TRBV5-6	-	TGTGCCAGCAGCAGACCCGGGACATACAACACCGGGGAGCTGTTTTTT	CASSRPGTYNTGELFF
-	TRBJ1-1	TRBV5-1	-	TGCGCCAGCAGCCCCCGGACAGCCCCAGACACTGAAGCTTTCTTT	CASSPRTAPDTEAFF
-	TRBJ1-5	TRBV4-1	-	TGCGCCAGCAGCCACCACGTCGAGGCAATTCCTTATAGCAATCAGCCCCAGCATTTT	CASSHHVEAIPYSNQPQHF
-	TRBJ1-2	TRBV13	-	TGTGCCAGCAGCTCCAGGTTCATGGGCTACACCTTC	CASSSRFMGYTF
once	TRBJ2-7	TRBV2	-	TGTGCCAGCAGTGATAAGCCCAGGGGCTCCTACGAGCAGTACTTC	CASSDKPRGSYEQYF
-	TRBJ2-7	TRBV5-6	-	TGTGCCAGCAGCTTGGTTGCGGAGAGCGCCTACGAGCAGTACTTC	CASSLVAESAYEQYF
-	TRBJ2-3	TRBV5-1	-	TGCGCCAGCAGCTGGGGAGCAGATACGCAGTATTTT	CASSWGADTQYF